This T cell receptor beta chain was profiled in a study of blood T cell repertoires in COVID-19 (dated by TCRdb to between 2020 and 2021). About the investigation overall: Collaborator samples came from the United States, Italy and Spain and covered acute and convalescent phases of COVID-19. HLA class I and class II types, where available, came from metadata supplied by the sample provider rather than from assay-based typing. The prospective study material was composed of cDNA or gDNA derived from T cells, B-cell-depleted T cells, or PBMCs. Subjects who had been exposed to COVID-19, were actively infected with it, or had recovered from it provided the deeply sampled blood TCRbeta repertoires that made up the dataset. Sample metadata almost always included a de-identified subject ID, COVID-19 status, age in years and sex. The repertoires were released in a freely available public database intended as a resource for research on the immune response to SARS-CoV-2. Samples came from the ongoing ImmuneRACE study (first 160 participants) plus 1,254 subjects from 6 global collaborators. Overall study outcomes, separate from this receptor: Clinical and demographic metadata were provided uncurated, with the amount varying by source and participant.

Trimming takes 1 base off V and 0 bases off J; junction bases not matched to a gene: 5. CDR1 MDHEN and CDR2 SYDVKM are derived from the germline V gene. The CDR3, from cysteine to phenylalanine, totals 18 residues. Only the CDR3 DNA stays, 54 bases, in frame from base 1. Participants in the prospective study were aged about 18 to 100 years, lived in 20 to 30 United States geographic areas, and enrolled through a virtual design. In the prospective study, participants were assigned to cohorts based on the clinical history participants reported in a screening survey and a study questionnaire. ImmuneRACE Cohort 3 recovered participants were defined by two consecutive negative NP/OP PCR tests, healthcare professional clearance, or symptom resolution. Mobile phlebotomists in the prospective study collected whole blood, serum and a nasopharyngeal or oropharyngeal swab from every participant. Additional blood draws and questionnaires over an approximately 2-month period could optionally be provided by prospective study participants. Blood samples from the prospective study were shipped frozen or at room temperature prior to DNA extraction.

With respect to this clone: What this receptor recognizes is not known. One base away there is no much larger clone; base qualities are not given.

The immunoSEQ Assay, a bias-controlled multiplex PCR, was used to amplify TCRbeta CDR3 regions from genomic DNA. The study's processing was this. Nucleated cell counts per sample were estimated from amplification of reference gene primers within the assay. To quantify the absolute abundance of each unique TCRbeta CDR3 rearrangement, sequence reads were collapsed and filtered. For each sample, productive Simpson clonality was calculated as the square root of Simpson's diversity index over productive rearrangements. The table comes from immuneACCESS by way of TCRdb, which keeps in-frame sequences with V and J called. Part of the clones is missing from these tables; in studies checked, under half for an unresolved V gene and the rest for unknown reasons. V, J and clone size derive from that table, while D and trimming were established from the DNA sequence. The sample has around 250,000 clones on record, 75% to 90% of them singletons. The ten biggest clones cover under 2.5% of the sample.

The receptor comes from a woman aged 45 to 65 who had recovered from COVID-19. Sequenced input: PBMCs or T cells enriched from blood (not recorded which). The rearrangement joined TRBV28 to TRBJ2-6; 8 middle bases align to TRBD2. The DNA sequence reads TGTGCCAGCAGTTTATCGCTAGCGGGTTTCTCTGGGGCCAACGTCCTGACTTTC. Translated, this is CASSLSLAGFSGANVLTF.